The subject of this entry is one TCR beta chain. Its antigen is still unknown. No much larger clonotype is one base removed from it; base qualities were not supplied. Reading the germline V gene (reference sequence) gives CDR1 MNHEY and CDR2 SMNVEV. Counted from cysteine to phenylalanine, this CDR3 has 15 amino acids. Only the CDR3 DNA is retained, 45 bases long and in frame from the first base. V is pruned by 6 bases and J by 4 bases, leaving 10 bases of the junction without a gene match. At one collaborating source in Seattle, patients were enrolled during active infection and were followed longitudinally through the course of disease. Each collaborating institution followed its own protocols to collect whole blood in K2EDTA tubes. For TCRbeta analysis, collaborator samples were shipped as frozen whole blood, as isolated PBMCs, or as DNA extracted from either sample type. The immunoSEQ Assay, a bias-controlled multiplex PCR, was used to amplify TCRbeta CDR3 regions from genomic DNA. From the authors' description of their analysis: Nucleated cell counts per sample were estimated from amplification of reference gene primers within the assay. To quantify the absolute abundance of each unique TCRbeta CDR3 rearrangement, sequence reads were collapsed and filtered. For each sample, productive Simpson clonality was calculated as the square root of Simpson's diversity index across productive rearrangements. Held by TCRdb, this immuneACCESS table contains in-frame sequences only and omits some clones. Under half of the omission traces to an unresolved V gene where checked; the cause of the rest is unknown. V and J calls and clone size follow that table, whereas D and trimming were derived from the DNA. The sample has some 150,000 clones on record, 75% to 90% of them singletons. The ten largest clones take up roughly 8% of the sample.

This specimen comes from a study of blood T cell repertoires in COVID-19 (dated by TCRdb to 2020 to 2022). Looking at the study overall: Samples covering the acute and convalescent phases of COVID-19 were provided by collaborators in the United States, Italy and Spain. The prospective study material was composed of cDNA or gDNA derived from T cells, B-cell-depleted T cells, or PBMCs. Subjects who had been exposed to COVID-19, were actively infected with it, or had recovered from it provided the deeply sampled blood TCRbeta repertoires that made up the dataset. The repertoires were released in a freely available public database intended as a resource for research on the immune response to SARS-CoV-2. The samples were drawn from two sources: the first 160 participants of the ongoing ImmuneRACE study, and 1,200 or so subjects contributed by 6 global collaborators. Nearly every sample came with metadata listing a de-identified subject ID, COVID-19 status, age in years and sex. Where available, HLA class I and class II types were obtained from metadata supplied by the sample provider rather than from assay-based typing. Results and caveats for the whole study, not just this receptor: The amount of clinical and demographic metadata varied by source and participant and was provided uncurated.

This sequence was found in a woman aged 60-75 years with COVID-19, enrolled during active disease. Recombination linked TRBV27 to TRBJ2-5; 8 bases in between match TRBD1. The sample comprised peripheral blood. The CDR3 has the sequence CASSRSWTGRETQYF. The nucleotide sequence is TGTGCCAGCAGCCGAAGCTGGACAGGGCGAGAGACCCAGTACTTC.